The table lists the clone carrying this T cell receptor (beta chain) with a few counts. With 10%, 30% or 50% of RNA, roughly 17,000 to 1,000,000 naive CD8 T cells were sequenced. V lost 5 bases to trimming and J lost 0 bases, with 11 bases between them. This CDR3 contains 14 residues. CDR1 is MNHNY, CDR2 SVGAGI, per germline (reference sequence). From the PCR reads, TCRdb called clonotypes with MiXCR, one entry per CDR3 protein. The sample holds 85,000 to 120,000 distinct CDR3 sequences, 30% to 35% seen once. The data were taken from a study of molecular identifiers for immune sequencing clone quantification. About the research overall: Replicate experiments took RNA from 20,000 or 100,000 naive CD8 cells, divided it five ways and sequenced four.

Sequenced sample: naive CD8+ T cells from blood, with Jurkat cell RNA spiked in. The subset denotes: FACS-sorted CD8+CD4-CCR7+CD45RA+ naive T cells. The TCR was taken from a human donor in good health. Some libraries in this study had Jurkat cell RNA spiked in. This chain joins TRBV6-6 and TRBJ2-7, with D possibly matching TRBD2 (5 bases). As DNA, the CDR3 is TGTGCCAGCAGTGAGGGTTGGGGCTCCTACGAGCAGTACTTC. Translated, it gives CASSEGWGSYEQYF.